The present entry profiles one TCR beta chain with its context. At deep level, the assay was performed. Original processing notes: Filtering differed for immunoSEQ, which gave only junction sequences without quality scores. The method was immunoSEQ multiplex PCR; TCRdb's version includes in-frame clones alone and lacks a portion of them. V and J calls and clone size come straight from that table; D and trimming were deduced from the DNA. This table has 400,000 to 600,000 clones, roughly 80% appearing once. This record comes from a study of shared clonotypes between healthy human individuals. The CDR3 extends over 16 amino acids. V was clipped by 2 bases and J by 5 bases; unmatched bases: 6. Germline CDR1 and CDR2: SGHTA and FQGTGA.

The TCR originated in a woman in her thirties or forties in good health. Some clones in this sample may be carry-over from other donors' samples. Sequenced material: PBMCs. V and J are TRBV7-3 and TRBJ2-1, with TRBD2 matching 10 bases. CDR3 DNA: TGTGCCAGCAGCTTAGTGGGGACTAGCGAAAACAATGAGCAGTTCTTC. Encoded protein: CASSLVGTSENNEQFF.